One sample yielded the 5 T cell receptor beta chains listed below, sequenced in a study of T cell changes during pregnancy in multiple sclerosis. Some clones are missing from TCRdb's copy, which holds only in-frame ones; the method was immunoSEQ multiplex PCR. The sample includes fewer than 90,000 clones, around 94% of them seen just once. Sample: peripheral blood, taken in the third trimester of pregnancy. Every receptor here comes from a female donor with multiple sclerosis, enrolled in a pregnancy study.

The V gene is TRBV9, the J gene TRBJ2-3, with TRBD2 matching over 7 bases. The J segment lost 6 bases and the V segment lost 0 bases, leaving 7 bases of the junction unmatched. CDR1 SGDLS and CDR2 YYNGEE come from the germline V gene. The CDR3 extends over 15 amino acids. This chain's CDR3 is CASSVDGGGKDTQYF. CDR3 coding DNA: TGTGCCAGCAGCGTAGATGGGGGGGGAAAGGATACGCAGTATTTT.

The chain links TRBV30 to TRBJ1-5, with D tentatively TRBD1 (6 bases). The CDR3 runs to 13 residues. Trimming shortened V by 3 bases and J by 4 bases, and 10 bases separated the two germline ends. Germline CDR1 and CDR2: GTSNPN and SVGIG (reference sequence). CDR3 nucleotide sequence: TGTGCCTGGAGCCGGACAGCTAATCAGCCCCAGCATTTT. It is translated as CAWSRTANQPQHF. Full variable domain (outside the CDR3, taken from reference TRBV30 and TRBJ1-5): SQTIHQWPATLVQPVGSPLSLECTVEGTSNPNLYWYRQAAGRGLQLLFYSVGIGQISSEVPQNLSASRPQDRQFILSSKKLLLSDSGFYLCAWSRTANQPQHFGDGTRLSIL.

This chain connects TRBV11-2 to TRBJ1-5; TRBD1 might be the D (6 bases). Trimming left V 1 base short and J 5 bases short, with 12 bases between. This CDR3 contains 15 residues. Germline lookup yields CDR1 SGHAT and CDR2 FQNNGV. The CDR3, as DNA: TGTGCCAGCAGCTTAGCAGGTAGGGGGTATCAGCCCCAGCATTTT. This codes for CASSLAGRGYQPQHF.

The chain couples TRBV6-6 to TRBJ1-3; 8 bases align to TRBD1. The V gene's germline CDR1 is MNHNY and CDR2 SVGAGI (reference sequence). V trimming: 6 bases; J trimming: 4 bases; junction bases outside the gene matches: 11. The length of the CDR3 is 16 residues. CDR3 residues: CASSLRTGSGGNTIYF. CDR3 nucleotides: TGTGCCAGCAGCCTAAGGACAGGGTCGGGAGGAAACACCATATATTTT.

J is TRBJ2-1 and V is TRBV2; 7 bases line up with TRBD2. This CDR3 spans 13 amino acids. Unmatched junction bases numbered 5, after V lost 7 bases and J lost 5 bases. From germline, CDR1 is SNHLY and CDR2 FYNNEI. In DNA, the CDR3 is TGTGCCAGCATCGGGACTACGCACAATGAGCAGTTCTTC. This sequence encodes CASIGTTHNEQFF.